One and the same sample provided the 21 T cell receptor beta chains below, sequenced in a study of cytomegalovirus exposure and HLA in healthy donors. In the PCR, 60 Vbeta and 13 Jbeta primers were used. Generated by immunoSEQ multiplex PCR, the TCRdb table keeps only in-frame clones and is missing some. The table records 150,000 to 200,000 clones, roughly 80% of them present only once. The sample was PBMCs. The receptors stem from a male donor in good health and CMV-seropositive.

This clone was observed once. The chain uses TRBV7-2 and TRBJ1-2; 8 bases line up with TRBD1. Germline values: CDR1 SGHTA, CDR2 FQGNSA. The CDR3 loop spans 14 amino acids. V lost 4 bases, J lost 4 bases, and 5 bases stayed unmatched. In DNA, the CDR3 is TGTGCCAGCAGCTCGATCGGACAGGGCTATGGCTACACCTTC. It encodes CASSSIGQGYGYTF.

The chain is built from TRBV7-6 and TRBJ2-1; D perhaps matches TRBD1 (6 bases). Germline V gene lookup returns CDR1 SGHVS and CDR2 FNYEAQ. The CDR3 covers 16 residues. The ends were cut back, 1 base at V and 6 bases at J, with 16 bases in the middle. CDR3 in amino acids: CASSLVGQKTGNEQFF. The CDR3 DNA sequence: TGTGCCAGCAGCTTAGTTGGACAGAAAACAGGCAATGAGCAGTTCTTC.

The CDR3 DNA is TGTGCCAGCAGCGCGCGACAGGGACCCTCTTCTGGGGAGCTGTTTTTT. It specifies CASSARQGPSSGELFF. The V call is TRBV9, the J call TRBJ2-2; 7 nucleotides line up with TRBD1. J was trimmed by 8 bases and V by 3 bases; bases with no gene match: 13. The CDR3 totals 16 residues. CDR1 and CDR2 (germline): SGDLS, YYNGEE.

In this sample, this clone turned up a few times. The chain uses TRBV5-1 and TRBJ1-5, with D tentatively TRBD1 (5 bases). The CDR3 is made up of 13 amino acids. V lost 1 base, J lost 8 bases, and 10 bases lay in between. The V gene's germline CDR1 is SGHRS and CDR2 YFSETQ. CDR3 in amino acids: CASSLRLGEPQHF. The CDR3 DNA is TGCGCCAGCAGCTTGCGGTTAGGGGAGCCCCAGCATTTT. The whole variable domain, filled in from reference TRBV5-1 and TRBJ1-5, reads KAGVTQTPRYLIKTRGQQVTLSCSPISGHRSVSWYQQTPGQGLQFLFEYFSETQRNKGNFPGRFSGRQFSNSRSEMNVSTLELGDSALYLCASSLRLGEPQHFGDGTRLSIL.

The V call is TRBV14, the J call TRBJ2-2, with 9 positions matching TRBD2. The germline CDR1 and CDR2 sequences are SGHDN and FVKESK. V shed 0 bases and J 4 bases; nucleotides not matched to a gene: 0. This CDR3 is built from 15 residues. CDR3 in amino acids: CASSQELAGTGELFF. In DNA, the CDR3 is TGTGCCAGCAGCCAAGAACTAGCGGGCACCGGGGAGCTGTTTTTT.

This clone was counted once. The rearrangement joins TRBV12-2 to TRBJ1-2. TRBV12-2 has pseudogene status. The CDR3 covers 11 residues. In DNA form, the CDR3 reads TGTGCAAGTCGCCGACTCTATGGCTACACCTTC. Encoded protein: CASRRLYGYTF.

V gene TRBV10-3 combines with J gene TRBJ1-6; TRBD1 matches at 8 bases. Germline V gene lookup returns CDR1 ENHRY and CDR2 SYGVKD. The ends lost 7 bases at V and 5 bases at J; junction bases unmatched: 7. CDR3 length: 15 amino acids. CDR3 sequence: CAINPTGEDNSPLHF. Here the CDR3 DNA reads TGTGCCATCAACCCGACAGGGGAGGATAATTCACCCCTCCACTTT.

V and J are TRBV19 and TRBJ2-2; possible D gene TRBD2, 6 bases. This CDR3 spans 17 amino acids. Deletions cut 5 bases from V and 2 bases from J, with 18 bases between. Looked up from germline, CDR1 is LNHDA and CDR2 is SQIVND (reference sequence). This chain's CDR3 is CASSVPGRAGNTGELFF. In DNA, the CDR3 is TGTGCCAGTAGTGTCCCAGGGAGAGCGGGCAACACCGGGGAGCTGTTTTTT.

V and J are TRBV19 and TRBJ2-1; 9 bases are shared with TRBD2. Germline V gene lookup returns CDR1 LNHDA and CDR2 SQIVND (reference sequence). The CDR3 is 14 residues long. V lost 5 bases, J lost 6 bases, and 5 bases stayed unmatched. CDR3 nucleotides: TGTGCCAGTAGTTTAGCGGGAGTCGTCAATGAGCAGTTCTTC. Encoded protein: CASSLAGVVNEQFF.

A single count supports this clone. The chain links TRBV7-2 to TRBJ1-2; D gene uncertain. Trimming removed 5 bases from V and 1 base from J, with 14 bases in between. Germline V gives CDR1 SGHTA, CDR2 FQGNSA. The CDR3 consists of 15 residues. The CDR3 DNA follows: TGTGCCAGCAGCCCGTCTTCAGTTGGTAACTATGGCTACACCTTC. Its protein is CASSPSSVGNYGYTF.

The chain uses TRBV28 and TRBJ2-2; TRBD1 is a possible D gene (5 bases). CDR1 and CDR2 from the germline V gene are MDHEN and SYDVKM. V was trimmed by 7 bases and J by 7 bases, leaving 16 bases between them. CDR3 length: 14 residues. CDR3 sequence: CASIIQGSNGELFF. CDR3 nucleotides: TGTGCCAGCATAATCCAGGGCAGTAACGGGGAGCTGTTTTTT.

This chain joins TRBV29-1 and TRBJ1-4; tentative D call: TRBD1 (5 bases). Trimming cost V 5 bases and J 2 bases, with 9 bases left between them. Per germline, CDR1 SQVTM and CDR2 ANQGSEA. CDR3 length: 13 amino acids. As DNA, the CDR3 is TGCAGCGTTCCGGGACTTACTAATGAAAAACTGTTTTTT. The encoded protein is CSVPGLTNEKLFF.

The V gene is TRBV4-3, the J gene TRBJ2-7; 12 nucleotides line up with TRBD2. V shed 1 base and J 3 bases; nucleotides not matched to a gene: 4. The CDR3 is 16 residues long. CDR1 is LGHNA and CDR2 is YSLEER in the germline V gene. The CDR3 sequence: CASSQAPTSGGYEQYF. CDR3 nucleotide sequence: TGCGCCAGCAGCCAAGCTCCGACTAGCGGGGGCTACGAGCAGTACTTC.

The V call is TRBV2, the J call TRBJ2-3; D gene uncertain. The CDR3 contains 14 residues. Per germline, CDR1 SNHLY and CDR2 FYNNEI. Trimming cost V 1 base and J 2 bases, with 7 bases left between them. The CDR3 reads CASSEEINTDTQYF. The CDR3 nucleotides read TGTGCCAGCAGTGAAGAAATAAACACAGATACGCAGTATTTT.

This clone has a single count. The chain carries TRBV19 and TRBJ2-4; 8 bases line up with TRBD2. CDR1 and CDR2 (germline): LNHDA, SQIVND (reference sequence). V lost 4 bases and J lost 11; bases outside the gene matches: 1. The CDR3 loop spans 11 amino acids. The CDR3 sequence is CASSTGGVQYF. The CDR3 nucleotides are TGTGCCAGTAGTACGGGGGGGGTTCAGTACTTC.

The CDR3 nucleotides read TGCGCCAGTCAGGGAGGGATGGCCAAAAACATTCAGTACTTC. Translation: CASQGGMAKNIQYF. The rearrangement joins TRBV5-1 to TRBJ2-4, with 7 positions matching TRBD2. CDR3 length: 14 amino acids. With 8 bases clipped from V and 1 base from J, the junction kept 6 bases outside the gene matches. Germline lookup yields CDR1 SGHRS and CDR2 YFSETQ.

This clone occurred once. The chain carries TRBV19 and TRBJ1-1; D gene unclear. The V and J ends lost 5 bases and 8 bases respectively, with 12 bases between them. Germline CDR1 reads LNHDA; CDR2 reads SQIVND (reference sequence). The CDR3 totals 12 residues. The CDR3 DNA follows: TGTGCCAGTAGTCCCAGAGGTGCCGAAGCTTTCTTT. It translates to CASSPRGAEAFF.

The V and J genes are TRBV5-5 and TRBJ1-2; TRBD1 might be the D (5 bases). The CDR3 spans 15 residues. V dropped 1 base and J dropped 6 bases, with 16 bases sitting between them. Germline assignment: CDR1 SGHKS and CDR2 YYEKEE (reference sequence). The CDR3 sequence: CASSLFTQGEDGYTF. CDR3 nucleotides: TGTGCCAGCAGCTTGTTCACCCAGGGTGAGGATGGCTACACCTTC.

The J gene is TRBJ2-1, the V gene TRBV5-1, with 10 bases lining up with TRBD2. CDR1 and CDR2 (germline): SGHRS, YFSETQ. V dropped 4 bases and J dropped 8; count of bases not matched to a gene: 12. CDR3 size: 16 residues. The DNA of the CDR3 is TGCGCCAGCAGCGCGGAGCTAGCGGGGGAGAGAGATGAGCAGTTCTTC. This codes for CASSAELAGERDEQFF.

The gene calls are TRBV4-3 and TRBJ2-2; the match to TRBD2 covers 8 bases. Germline values: CDR1 LGHNA, CDR2 YSLEER. The CDR3 is made up of 18 amino acids. V was clipped by 0 bases and J by 0 bases; unmatched bases: 6. CDR3 region: CASSQEGISGANTGELFF. CDR3 bases: TGCGCCAGCAGCCAAGAGGGAATTAGCGGGGCGAACACCGGGGAGCTGTTTTTT.

The J gene is TRBJ2-1, the V gene TRBV18; TRBD2 is a possible D gene (6 bases). Trimming left V 2 bases short and J 9 bases short, with 11 bases between. This CDR3 has 13 amino acids. CDR1 and CDR2 (germline): KGHSH, LQKENI. CDR3 amino acids: CASSPSQEGEQFF. In DNA form, the CDR3 reads TGTGCCAGCTCACCATCACAGGAGGGTGAGCAGTTCTTC.